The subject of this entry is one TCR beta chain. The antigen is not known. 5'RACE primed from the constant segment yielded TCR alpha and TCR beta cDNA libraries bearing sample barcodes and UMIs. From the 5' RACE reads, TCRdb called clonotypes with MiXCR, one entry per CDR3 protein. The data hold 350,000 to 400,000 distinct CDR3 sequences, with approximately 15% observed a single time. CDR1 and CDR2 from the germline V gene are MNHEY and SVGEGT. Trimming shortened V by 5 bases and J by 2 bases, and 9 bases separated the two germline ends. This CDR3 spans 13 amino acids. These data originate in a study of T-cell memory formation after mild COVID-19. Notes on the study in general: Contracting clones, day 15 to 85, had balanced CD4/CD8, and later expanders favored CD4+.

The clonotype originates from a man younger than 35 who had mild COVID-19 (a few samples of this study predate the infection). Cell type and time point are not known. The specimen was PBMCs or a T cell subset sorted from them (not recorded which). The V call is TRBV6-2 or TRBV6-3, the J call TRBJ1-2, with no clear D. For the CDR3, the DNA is TGTGCCAGCAGTGCCCAGAACAACTATGGCTACACCTTC. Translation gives CASSAQNNYGYTF.